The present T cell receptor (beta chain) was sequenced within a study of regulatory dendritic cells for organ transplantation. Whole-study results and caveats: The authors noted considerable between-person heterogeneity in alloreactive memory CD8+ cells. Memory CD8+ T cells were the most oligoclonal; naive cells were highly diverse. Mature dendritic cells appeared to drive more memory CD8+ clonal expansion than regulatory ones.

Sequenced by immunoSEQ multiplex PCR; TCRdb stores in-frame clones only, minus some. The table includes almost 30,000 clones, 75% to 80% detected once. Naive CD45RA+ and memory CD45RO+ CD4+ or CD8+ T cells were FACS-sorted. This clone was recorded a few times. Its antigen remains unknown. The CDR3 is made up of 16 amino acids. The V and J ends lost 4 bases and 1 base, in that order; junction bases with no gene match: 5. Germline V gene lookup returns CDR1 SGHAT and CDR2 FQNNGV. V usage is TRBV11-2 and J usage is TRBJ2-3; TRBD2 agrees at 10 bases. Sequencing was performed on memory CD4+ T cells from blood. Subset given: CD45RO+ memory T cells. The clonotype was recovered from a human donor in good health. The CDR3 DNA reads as TGTGCCAGCAGCTCGACAGGACTAGCGGGCACAGATACGCAGTATTTT. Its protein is CASSSTGLAGTDTQYF.